The 22 T cell receptor beta chains listed next were all sequenced from one sample in a study of blood T cell repertoires in COVID-19. TCRdb's copy holds only in-frame clones and misses some; the assay was immunoSEQ multiplex PCR. The sample comprises hundreds of thousands of clones, around nine tenths of which are singletons, and 0.7% to 1% rests with the top ten. Sequenced: peripheral blood. The receptors originated from a young man with COVID-19, enrolled during active disease.

V and J are TRBV6-1 and TRBJ1-2; D gene ambiguous. CDR1 is MNHNS and CDR2 is SASEGT in the germline V gene. This CDR3 has 17 residues. The V gene lost 3 bases and the J gene lost 4 bases, with 21 bases spanning the gap. The CDR3 coding sequence is TGTGCCAGCAGTGACCGGGAAACGCCACCAAATTCCTATGGCTACACCTTC. Amino acids: CASSDRETPPNSYGYTF.

Only one count was recorded for this clone. The chain uses TRBV5-6 and TRBJ2-1; 11 bases line up with TRBD2. The CDR3 has 15 residues. With 1 base clipped from V and 8 bases from J, the junction kept 5 bases outside the gene matches. The V gene's germline CDR1 is SGHDT and CDR2 YYEEEE. In DNA form, the CDR3 reads TGTGCCAGCAGCTTGAGAGTAGCGGGGGGGCATGAGCAGTTCTTC. Translated: CASSLRVAGGHEQFF.

The gene calls are TRBV5-1 and TRBJ2-7; 12 positions agree with TRBD2. The CDR3 contains 15 residues. Trimming took 0 bases from V and 7 from J; bases not matched to a gene: 5. CDR1 is SGHRS, CDR2 YFSETQ, per germline. CDR3 region: CASSLETSGSREQYF. DNA of the CDR3: TGCGCCAGCAGCTTGGAGACTAGCGGGAGTCGTGAGCAGTACTTC.

The gene calls are TRBV9 and TRBJ1-2; D is possibly TRBD1 (5 bases). Germline V gene data show CDR1 as SGDLS and CDR2 as YYNGEE. CDR3 size: 16 residues. Trimming removed 5 bases at V and 2 bases at J, with 19 bases between. The CDR3 DNA follows: TGTGCCAGCAGGGGGCCCGCGCGGGGCCTAAACTATGGCTACACCTTC. Its protein is CASRGPARGLNYGYTF.

The CDR3 sequence: CASSLRGKGQPQHF. The CDR3 nucleotides read TGTGCCAGCAGTTTAAGAGGCAAGGGGCAGCCCCAGCATTTT. V and J are TRBV27 and TRBJ1-5, with D possibly TRBD1 on 5 matching bases. The germline gives CDR1 MNHEY, CDR2 SMNVEV (reference sequence). This CDR3 contains 14 residues. Trimming took 2 bases from V and 7 from J, leaving 12 bases between them.

A word on this clone: The sample contains more than one DNA sequence encoding this CDR3. The chain's CDR3 is CASSLAGSYEQYF. CDR3 sequence (DNA): TGTGCCAGCAGCTTGGCAGGTAGCTACGAGCAGTACTTC. The chain uses TRBV7-9 and TRBJ2-7, with no clear D. CDR3 length equals 13 residues. The V and J ends lost 3 bases and 3 bases respectively, with 9 bases between them. Germline V lookup: CDR1 SEHNR, CDR2 FQNEAQ (reference sequence).

The V call is TRBV6-1, the J call TRBJ1-2, with unresolved D. CDR1 and CDR2 (germline): MNHNS, SASEGT. Trimming took 2 bases from V and 7 from J, leaving 5 bases between them. CDR3 size: 11 residues. This CDR3 is CASSESFGYTF. The CDR3, as DNA: TGTGCCAGCAGTGAATCTTTTGGCTACACCTTC.

CDR3 coding DNA: TGTGCCAGCAGCCAAGTTGGTGGCGGGAGTGGTGAGACCCAGTACTTC. Translating gives CASSQVGGGSGETQYF. V gene TRBV3-1 (or the pseudogene TRBV3-2) combines with J gene TRBJ2-5; 7 nucleotides align to TRBD2. The germline V gene encodes CDR1 LGHDT and CDR2 YNNKEL (reference sequence). V lost 1 base, J lost 5 bases, and 10 bases stayed unmatched. The CDR3 length is 16 residues.

V and J are TRBV2 and TRBJ2-3; weak D call: TRBD1 (6 bases). The CDR3 runs to 16 residues. Germline V gene sequence: CDR1 SNHLY, CDR2 FYNNEI. V dropped 2 bases and J dropped 2 bases, with 14 bases sitting between them. CDR3 sequence: CASSEHGQILTDTQYF. In DNA, the CDR3 is TGTGCCAGCAGTGAACACGGACAGATTCTCACAGATACGCAGTATTTT.

V gene TRBV3-1 (or the pseudogene TRBV3-2) combines with J gene TRBJ1-2; a possible D gene is TRBD1 (5 bases). V was cut by 0 bases and J by 8 bases, with 13 bases left in between. This CDR3 contains 14 residues. Looked up from germline, CDR1 is LGHDT and CDR2 is YNNKEL (reference sequence). The CDR3 loop is CASSQDEQAGGYTF. The DNA for the CDR3 is TGTGCCAGCAGCCAAGATGAACAGGCAGGAGGCTACACCTTC.

The rearrangement uses TRBV7-8 and TRBJ2-7; TRBD1 aligns across 8 bases. CDR1 and CDR2 from the germline V gene are SGHVS and FQNEAQ. The CDR3 is made up of 15 amino acids. J was trimmed by 0 bases and V by 5 bases; bases with no gene match: 6. The CDR3 here is CASSHQGASSYEQYF. CDR3 sequence (DNA): TGTGCCAGCAGCCATCAGGGGGCGAGCTCCTACGAGCAGTACTTC.

The CDR3 protein is CASSLQNGYTF. CDR3 nucleotides: TGTGCCAGCAGCCTCCAGAATGGCTACACCTTC. The chain employs TRBV3-1 (or the pseudogene TRBV3-2) and TRBJ1-2, with D unresolved. CDR3 length equals 11 residues. Germline CDR1 and CDR2: LGHDT and YNNKEL (reference sequence). The V and J ends lost 4 bases and 6 bases respectively, with 6 bases between them.

The gene calls are TRBV5-1 and TRBJ1-2; no firm D call. The CDR3 sequence is 14 residues long. Germline V lookup: CDR1 SGHRS, CDR2 YFSETQ. The V end was cut by 2 bases, the J end by 1 base, with 9 bases between. The CDR3 spells CASSFAGNNYGYTF. The CDR3 coding sequence is TGCGCCAGCAGCTTCGCCGGTAATAACTATGGCTACACCTTC. Complete variable domain (other parts from reference TRBV5-1 and TRBJ1-2): KAGVTQTPRYLIKTRGQQVTLSCSPISGHRSVSWYQQTPGQGLQFLFEYFSETQRNKGNFPGRFSGRQFSNSRSEMNVSTLELGDSALYLCASSFAGNNYGYTFGSGTRLTVV.

The V gene is TRBV27, the J gene TRBJ2-1; D is possibly TRBD2 (5 bases). This CDR3 region has 15 residues. V was clipped by 8 bases and J by 4 bases, with 18 bases between them. The germline V gene has CDR1 MNHEY and CDR2 SMNVEV (reference sequence). CDR3: CASRRTPKEYNEQFF. The CDR3 DNA is TGTGCCAGCCGTCGGACTCCCAAAGAATACAATGAGCAGTTCTTC.

Regarding this clone: Distinct nucleotide sequences in the sample also encode this CDR3. The chain has TRBV27 and TRBJ2-5; tentative D call: TRBD1 (6 bases). The ends were cut back, 2 bases at V and 4 bases at J, with 8 bases in the middle. CDR1 and CDR2 (germline): MNHEY, SMNVEV (reference sequence). This CDR3 comprises 13 residues. As DNA, the CDR3 is TGTGCCAGCAGTTTACGCAGGGGAGAGACCCAGTACTTC. Translating gives CASSLRRGETQYF.

V gene TRBV5-6 combines with J gene TRBJ2-1; D might be TRBD1 (8 bases). Germline V gene data show CDR1 as SGHDT and CDR2 as YYEEEE. V was shortened by 3 bases and J by 7 bases, with 14 bases between the two germline ends. CDR3 length: 14 residues. The CDR3 DNA follows: TGTGCCAGCAGCTGGACAGGGAGGGTAAATGAGCAGTTCTTC. It translates to CASSWTGRVNEQFF.

CDR3 sequence reads: CATSDAGGAENYGYTF. The CDR3 DNA follows: TGTGCCACCAGTGACGCGGGGGGAGCCGAGAACTATGGCTACACCTTC. The chain employs TRBV24-1 and TRBJ1-2, with a possible D match to TRBD1 (5 bases). CDR1 is KGHDR and CDR2 is SFDVKD in the germline V gene. The CDR3 has 16 residues. V gave up 4 bases and J gave up 2 bases, with 16 bases separating them.

This chain links TRBV5-6 with TRBJ2-7, with 7 bases matching TRBD1. The CDR3 has 16 amino acids. The ends lost 5 bases at V and 5 bases at J; junction bases unmatched: 16. Germline-derived CDR1 and CDR2 are SGHDT and YYEEEE. This CDR3 reads CASRNRQGNLPHEQYF. The CDR3 nucleotides read TGTGCCAGCAGGAATAGACAGGGAAACCTCCCCCACGAGCAGTACTTC.

The V gene is TRBV2, the J gene TRBJ1-4, with TRBD1 as a possible D gene (5 bases). CDR1 and CDR2 (germline): SNHLY, FYNNEI. This CDR3 contains 15 residues. The V and J ends lost 5 bases and 8 bases respectively, with 18 bases between them. CDR3: CASSLHPGSSEKLFF. The CDR3, as DNA: TGTGCCAGCAGTCTACATCCAGGGTCAAGCGAAAAACTGTTTTTT.

CDR3 protein: CASARGGQETQYF. The CDR3 nucleotides read TGCGCCAGCGCTCGGGGGGGCCAAGAGACCCAGTACTTC. V gene TRBV4-1 combines with J gene TRBJ2-5, with TRBD2 matching 8 bases. The CDR3 extends over 13 amino acids. The V gene end was trimmed by 8 bases and the J gene end by 1 base; junction bases not matched to a gene: 3. From germline, CDR1 is MGHRA and CDR2 YSYEKL.

The V call is TRBV2, the J call TRBJ1-5; 10 nucleotides agree with TRBD1. This CDR3 has 13 amino acids. Trimming cost V 6 bases and J 8 bases; bases outside gene matches: 4. Germline V gene data show CDR1 as SNHLY and CDR2 as FYNNEI. CDR3 nucleotide sequence: TGTGCCAGCAGGGGACAGGGGAACAAGCCCCAGCATTTT. The encoded protein is CASRGQGNKPQHF.

The gene calls are TRBV19 and TRBJ1-3, with unresolved D. The germline V gene encodes CDR1 LNHDA and CDR2 SQIVND (reference sequence). CDR3 size: 11 residues. V was clipped by 5 bases and J by 3 bases, with 2 bases between them. Here the CDR3 DNA reads TGTGCCAGTAGTTATGGAAACACCATATATTTT. Residues: CASSYGNTIYF.